Shown below are 19 T cell receptor beta chains from a single sample sequenced in a study of shared clonotypes between healthy human individuals. TCRdb keeps only in-frame clones here, not all; method: immunoSEQ multiplex PCR. Among roughly 2 million clones listed, about 95% were seen once. CD45RO-negative, CCR7-positively selected cells formed the naive CD8 fraction, excluding terminally differentiated effector memory CD45RA+ cells. Sequencing was carried out using naive CD8+ T cells sorted from blood. All receptors come from a man in his late teens or twenties in good health.

Note on this clone: The same CDR3 arises from other DNA sequences in this sample as well. The V and J genes are TRBV2 and TRBJ2-5; D may correspond to TRBD1 or TRBD2 (5 bases each). Germline CDR1 and CDR2: SNHLY and FYNNEI. Trimming pared 6 bases from V and 1 base from J, leaving 6 bases between. This CDR3 has 12 amino acids. CDR3 sequence reads: CASSGAQETQYF. The DNA of the CDR3 is TGTGCCAGCAGCGGGGCCCAAGAGACCCAGTACTTC.

The chain recombines TRBV29-1 with TRBJ1-3, with D perhaps matching TRBD1 (6 bases). The CDR3 sequence is 15 residues long. The ends were cut back, 0 bases at V and 4 bases at J, with 13 bases in the middle. CDR1 SQVTM and CDR2 ANQGSEA come from the germline V gene. CDR3 sequence: CSVEEETGLGNTIYF. The CDR3 nucleotides are TGCAGCGTTGAAGAGGAAACAGGGCTGGGAAACACCATATATTTT.

The chain carries TRBV11-2 and TRBJ1-6, with TRBD1 as a possible D gene (5 bases). Trimming removed 5 bases at V and 9 bases at J, with 17 bases between. Looked up from germline, CDR1 is SGHAT and CDR2 is FQNNGV. The CDR3 spans 15 residues. The CDR3, as DNA: TGTGCCAGCAGCGGGAGGGGTCAGGCGGGTTCACCCCTCCACTTT. Protein: CASSGRGQAGSPLHF.

The chain joins TRBV7-6 to TRBJ1-1; tentative D call: TRBD1 (6 bases). Per the germline V gene, CDR1 is SGHVS and CDR2 is FNYEAQ. V was cut by 6 bases and J by 7 bases, with 9 bases left in between. The CDR3 runs to 11 residues. The CDR3 DNA reads as TGTGCCAGCAGACAGGACAGTGAAGCTTTCTTT. Protein: CASRQDSEAFF.

This chain connects TRBV27 to TRBJ2-1, with unresolved D. The CDR3 consists of 12 residues. The V end was cut by 2 bases, the J end by 8 bases, with 7 bases between. Germline CDR1 and CDR2: MNHEY and SMNVEV (reference sequence). The CDR3 protein is CASSLEGYEQFF. CDR3 in DNA: TGTGCCAGCAGTTTAGAAGGGTATGAGCAGTTCTTC.

In the case of this clone: In the same sample, other DNA sequences code for this CDR3. The J gene is TRBJ2-7, the V gene TRBV5-6; no reliable D call. V dropped 0 bases and J dropped 2 bases, with 9 bases sitting between them. The germline V gene has CDR1 SGHDT and CDR2 YYEEEE. The CDR3 runs to 14 residues. CDR3 region: CASSLVQGAYEQYF. As DNA, the CDR3 is TGTGCCAGCAGCTTGGTACAAGGTGCCTACGAGCAGTACTTC. Complete variable domain (other parts from reference TRBV5-6 and TRBJ2-7): DAGVTQSPTHLIKTRGQQVTLRCSPKSGHDTVSWYQQALGQGPQFIFQYYEEEERQRGNFPDRFSGHQFPNYSSELNVNALLLGDSALYLCASSLVQGAYEQYFGPGTRLTVT.

The chain links TRBV19 to TRBJ1-5, with unresolved D. The CDR3 consists of 17 residues. Looked up from germline, CDR1 is LNHDA and CDR2 is SQIVND (reference sequence). V lost 5 bases and J 3 bases, leaving 20 bases between the germline ends. The CDR3 DNA follows: TGTGCCAGTAGTGTACTTTTCCCGGGAGCGGACAATCAGCCCCAGCATTTT. Its protein product is CASSVLFPGADNQPQHF.

The chain has TRBV7-8 and TRBJ2-3, with a tentative D call TRBD2 (6 bases). Deletions cut 8 bases from V and 6 bases from J, with 24 bases between. The germline gives CDR1 SGHVS, CDR2 FQNEAQ. The length of the CDR3 is 16 residues. CDR3 amino acids: CASASSGGALLDTQYF. CDR3 DNA: TGTGCCAGCGCCTCAAGTGGCGGGGCTCTCTTGGATACGCAGTATTTT.

This chain joins TRBV2 and TRBJ2-3; 15 nucleotides line up with TRBD2. This CDR3 comprises 15 residues. The J segment lost 5 bases and the V segment lost 6 bases, leaving 3 bases of the junction unmatched. Germline lookup yields CDR1 SNHLY and CDR2 FYNNEI. CDR3 protein: CASRGTSGRIDTQYF. For the CDR3, the DNA is TGTGCCAGCAGGGGGACTAGCGGGAGGATAGATACGCAGTATTTT.

V is TRBV5-1 and J is TRBJ2-7; D is perhaps TRBD1 (6 bases). Trimming shortened V by 6 bases and J by 7 bases, and 11 bases separated the two germline ends. The CDR3 consists of 11 residues. The germline V gene encodes CDR1 SGHRS and CDR2 YFSETQ. The CDR3 nucleotides are TGCGCCAGCAACCTAAGGGGGGAGCAGTACTTC. Encoded protein: CASNLRGEQYF.

Regarding this clone: The same CDR3 also results from other DNA sequences found in this sample. The chain carries TRBV10-3 and TRBJ2-7; D possibly corresponds to TRBD2 (6 bases). This CDR3 contains 12 residues. Trimming took 8 bases from V and 0 from J, leaving 8 bases between them. CDR1 is ENHRY and CDR2 is SYGVKD in the germline V gene. Written as DNA, the CDR3 is TGTGCCATCGCGGGGAGCTCCTACGAGCAGTACTTC. It encodes CAIAGSSYEQYF.

The genes are TRBV28 and TRBJ1-1; no firm D call. This CDR3 spans 18 amino acids. V was trimmed by 3 bases and J by 1 base, leaving 21 bases between them. Per the germline V gene, CDR1 is MDHEN and CDR2 is SYDVKM. The CDR3 here is CASSFVPGVFVSNTEAFF. The CDR3 DNA reads TGTGCCAGCAGTTTTGTGCCGGGTGTATTTGTTTCGAACACTGAAGCTTTCTTT.

This sequence joins TRBV6-5 and TRBJ2-5; TRBD2 agrees at 10 bases. The CDR3 runs 15 residues. Germline V gene sequence: CDR1 MNHEY, CDR2 SVGAGI. With 1 base clipped from V and 3 bases from J, the junction kept 2 bases outside the gene matches. CDR3 sequence (DNA): TGTGCCAGCAGTTACTTACTAGCGGGAAAAGAGACCCAGTACTTC. Encoded protein: CASSYLLAGKETQYF.

The chain uses TRBV6-6 and TRBJ1-1; unclear D gene. V lost 6 bases, J lost 3 bases, and 11 bases lay in between. The germline V gene has CDR1 MNHNY and CDR2 SVGAGI (reference sequence). The CDR3 is made up of 13 amino acids. CDR3 sequence: CASSPLSDTEAFF. For the CDR3, the DNA is TGTGCCAGCAGCCCTCTTTCCGACACTGAAGCTTTCTTT.

V gene TRBV27 combines with J gene TRBJ2-3; possibly TRBD2 for D (7 bases). The CDR3 runs to 16 residues. CDR1 is MNHEY and CDR2 is SMNVEV in the germline V gene (reference sequence). The V end lost 5 bases, the J end lost 6 bases, and 21 bases lay between the germline ends. The CDR3 region has the DNA TGTGCCAGCAGTAAATCGGAGGGGGGGATTTGGGATACGCAGTATTTT. Translation: CASSKSEGGIWDTQYF.

The chain employs TRBV5-6 and TRBJ1-2; tentatively, D is TRBD1 (6 bases). Germline V lookup: CDR1 SGHDT, CDR2 YYEEEE. V was pared by 4 bases and J by 4 bases, with 17 bases between. The CDR3 totals 15 residues. CDR3 amino acids: CASSPPGGAGYGYTF. CDR3 in DNA: TGTGCCAGCAGCCCCCCCGGGGGCGCCGGCTATGGCTACACCTTC.

In this sample, this clone turned up once. The CDR3 sequence: CASSLLNGDRVSYNEQFF. The DNA of the CDR3 is TGTGCCAGCAGCCTACTTAATGGGGACAGGGTTTCCTACAATGAGCAGTTCTTC. The chain uses TRBV7-9 and TRBJ2-1; 9 bases align to TRBD1. V was clipped by 5 bases and J by 1 base; unmatched bases: 12. Germline V gene sequence: CDR1 SEHNR, CDR2 FQNEAQ (reference sequence). The CDR3 has 18 residues.

The rearrangement joins TRBV29-1 to TRBJ1-3, with D tentatively TRBD1 (5 bases). Germline V gene sequence: CDR1 SQVTM, CDR2 ANQGSEA. Trimming removed 5 bases at V and 3 bases at J, with 17 bases between. This CDR3 spans 15 amino acids. The CDR3 bases are TGCAGCGTTTACGGACACGCTAACTTTGGAAACACCATATATTTT. Translated, it gives CSVYGHANFGNTIYF.

The chain recombines TRBV19 with TRBJ1-1, with D tentatively TRBD1 (6 bases). This CDR3 is 18 amino acids long. V lost 8 bases, J lost 0 bases, and 25 bases lay in between. Germline CDR1 and CDR2: LNHDA and SQIVND (reference sequence). This CDR3 is CASWPIYREEEVNTEAFF. Written as DNA, the CDR3 is TGTGCCAGTTGGCCGATATACAGGGAAGAAGAAGTGAACACTGAAGCTTTCTTT.